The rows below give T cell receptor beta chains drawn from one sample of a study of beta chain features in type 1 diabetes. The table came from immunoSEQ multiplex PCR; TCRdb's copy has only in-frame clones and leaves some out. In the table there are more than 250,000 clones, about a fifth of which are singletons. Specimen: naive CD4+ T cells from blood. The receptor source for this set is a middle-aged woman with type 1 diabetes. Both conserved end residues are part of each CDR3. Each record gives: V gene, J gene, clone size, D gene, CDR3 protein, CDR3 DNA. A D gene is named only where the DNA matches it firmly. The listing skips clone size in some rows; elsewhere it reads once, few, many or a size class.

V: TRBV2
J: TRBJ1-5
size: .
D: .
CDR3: CASSGRGGNQPQHF
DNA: TGTGCCAGCAGTGGACGAGGCGGCAATCAGCCCCAGCATTTT

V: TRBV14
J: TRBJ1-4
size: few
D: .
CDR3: CASSQVDLYQGKLFF
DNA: TGTGCCAGCAGCCAAGTGGATCTGTACCAGGGAAAACTGTTTTTT

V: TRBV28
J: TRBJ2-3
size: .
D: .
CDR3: CASSPPTGPTDTQYF
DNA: TGTGCCAGCAGTCCCCCTACAGGCCCCACAGATACGCAGTATTTT

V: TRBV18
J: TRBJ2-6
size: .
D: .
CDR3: CASSGQLMVSGANVLTF
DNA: TGTGCCAGCTCAGGCCAGTTAATGGTCTCTGGGGCCAACGTCCTGACTTTC

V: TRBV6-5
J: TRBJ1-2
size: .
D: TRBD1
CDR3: CASSAYGTGAGTF
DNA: TGTGCCAGCAGCGCCTACGGGACAGGGGCAGGCACCTTC

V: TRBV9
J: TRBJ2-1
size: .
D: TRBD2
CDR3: CASSVASGLAINEQFF
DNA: TGTGCCAGCAGCGTAGCTTCGGGACTAGCCATCAATGAGCAGTTCTTC

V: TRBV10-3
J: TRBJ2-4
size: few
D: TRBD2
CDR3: CAISDQRTSGTGDIQYF
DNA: TGTGCCATCAGTGATCAGAGGACTAGCGGGACTGGAGACATTCAGTACTTC

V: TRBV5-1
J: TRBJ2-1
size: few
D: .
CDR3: CASTKPSGQSSYNEQFF
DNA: TGCGCCAGCACCAAACCGAGCGGGCAGAGCTCCTACAATGAGCAGTTCTTC

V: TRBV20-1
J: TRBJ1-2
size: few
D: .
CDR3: CSVELSGGYTF
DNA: TGCAGTGTCGAGCTAAGCGGTGGCTACACCTTC

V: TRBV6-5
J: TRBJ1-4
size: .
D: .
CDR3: CASSYSAGAGEKLFF
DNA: TGTGCCAGCAGTTACTCGGCGGGGGCGGGCGAAAAACTGTTTTTT